The entry below gives a single TCR beta chain sequence along with its context. V lost 6 bases and J lost 3, with 17 bases in between. The germline gives CDR1 MNHEY, CDR2 SVGAGI. CDR3 length equals 15 residues. These data come from a study of T cell responses to AZD1222 COVID-19 vaccine. Profiling relied on immunoSEQ multiplex PCR, and the TCRdb table lists in-frame clones only, not all of them. The sample records under 150,000 clones, 75% to 90% being singletons. The material was peripheral blood, obtained on day 0 of AZD1222 vaccination. The chain carries TRBV6-5 and TRBJ1-2; D may be TRBD1 (5 bases). The sequence was obtained from an adult in good health. CDR3 bases: TGTGCCAGCAGCCACTTTCGACAGCCCTACTATGGCTACACCTTC. Encoded protein: CASSHFRQPYYGYTF.